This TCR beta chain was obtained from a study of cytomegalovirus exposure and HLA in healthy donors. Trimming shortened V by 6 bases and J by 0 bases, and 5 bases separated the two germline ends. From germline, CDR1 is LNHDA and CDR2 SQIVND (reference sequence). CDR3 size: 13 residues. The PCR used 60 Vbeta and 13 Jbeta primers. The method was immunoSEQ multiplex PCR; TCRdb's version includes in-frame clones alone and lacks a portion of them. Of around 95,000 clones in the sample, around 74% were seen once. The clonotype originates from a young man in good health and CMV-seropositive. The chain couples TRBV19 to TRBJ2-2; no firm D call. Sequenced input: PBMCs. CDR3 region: CASSPTNTGELFF. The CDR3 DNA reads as TGTGCCAGTAGCCCAACGAACACCGGGGAGCTGTTTTTT.